This T cell receptor (beta chain) is from a study of T cell changes during pregnancy in multiple sclerosis. There are 14 residues in the CDR3. Germline values: CDR1 LGHNA, CDR2 YSLEER. The V end was cut by 4 bases, the J end by 9 bases, with 16 bases between. The repertoire was sequenced with immunoSEQ multiplex PCR; TCRdb's copy has only in-frame clones and lacks some. The data show 50,000 or so clones, with around 93% seen just once and under 2% held by the top ten. The V call is TRBV4-3, the J call TRBJ2-1; tentatively, D is TRBD2 (5 bases). The sample here was peripheral blood, taken in the second trimester of pregnancy. The TCR comes from a female donor with multiple sclerosis, enrolled in a pregnancy study. The DNA for the CDR3 is TGCGCCAGCAGCCCAAACACGGCCGGGGTTGAGCAGTTCTTC. The encoded protein is CASSPNTAGVEQFF.